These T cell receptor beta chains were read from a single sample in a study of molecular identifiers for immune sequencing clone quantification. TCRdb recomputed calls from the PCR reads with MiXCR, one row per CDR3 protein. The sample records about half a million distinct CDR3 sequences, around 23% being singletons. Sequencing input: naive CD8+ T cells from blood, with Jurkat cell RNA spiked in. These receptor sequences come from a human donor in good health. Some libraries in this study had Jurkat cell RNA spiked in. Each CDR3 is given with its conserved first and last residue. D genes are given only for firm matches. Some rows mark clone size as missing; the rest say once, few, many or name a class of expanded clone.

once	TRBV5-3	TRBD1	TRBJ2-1	CASSSGTGGYEQFF	TGTGCCAGCAGCTCCGGGACAGGGGGTTACGAGCAGTTCTTC
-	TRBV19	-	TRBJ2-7	CASTSGSHEQYF	TGTGCCAGTACCTCGGGTTCCCACGAGCAGTACTTC
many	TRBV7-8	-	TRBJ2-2	CASRGNGELFF	TGTGCCAGCAGGGGGAACGGGGAGCTGTTTTTT
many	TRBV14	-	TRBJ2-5	CASSQFSGQETQYF	TGTGCCAGCAGCCAATTCAGCGGCCAAGAGACCCAGTACTTC
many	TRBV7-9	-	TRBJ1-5	CASSQGPGVQPQHF	TGTGCCAGCAGCCAGGGGCCGGGCGTTCAGCCCCAGCATTTT
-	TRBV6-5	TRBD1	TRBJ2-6	CASSYLGTGLARTGANVLTF	TGTGCCAGCAGTTACTTAGGGACAGGATTAGCTAGAACTGGGGCCAACGTCCTGACTTTC
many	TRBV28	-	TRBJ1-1	CASSLGSGGRTEAFF	TGTGCCAGCAGTTTAGGGTCGGGGGGACGAACTGAAGCTTTCTTT
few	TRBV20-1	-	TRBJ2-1	CSARDLMTSYNEQFF	TGCAGTGCTAGAGATTTAATGACTTCCTACAATGAGCAGTTCTTC
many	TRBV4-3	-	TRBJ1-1	CASSQDWGTIEAFF	TGCGCCAGCAGCCAAGATTGGGGCACAATTGAAGCTTTCTTT
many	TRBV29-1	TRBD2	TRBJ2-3	CSVRRQSGSQSIDTQYF	TGCAGCGTTAGACGACAAAGCGGGAGTCAATCCATAGATACGCAGTATTTT
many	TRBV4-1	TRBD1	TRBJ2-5	CASSQAATGQETQYF	TGCGCCAGCAGCCAAGCTGCGACAGGGCAAGAGACCCAGTACTTC
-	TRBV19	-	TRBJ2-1	CASRGQGTYNEQFF	TGTGCCAGCAGGGGCCAGGGTACCTACAATGAGCAGTTCTTC
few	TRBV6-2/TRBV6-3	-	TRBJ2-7	CASRDWSYEQYF	TGTGCCAGCAGGGACTGGTCCTACGAGCAGTACTTC
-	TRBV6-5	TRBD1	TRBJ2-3	CASSYDRAGGTDTQYF	TGTGCCAGCAGCTATGACAGGGCCGGGGGCACAGATACGCAGTATTTT
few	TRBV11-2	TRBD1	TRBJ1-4	CASSLALTGASEKLFF	TGTGCCAGCAGCTTAGCCTTGACAGGGGCGAGTGAAAAACTGTTTTTT
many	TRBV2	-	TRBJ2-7	CASSERVASSYEQYF	TGTGCCAGCAGTGAGCGGGTCGCCAGCTCCTACGAGCAGTACTTC
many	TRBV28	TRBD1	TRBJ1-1	CASSFRGRRTEAFF	TGTGCCAGCAGTTTCAGGGGGCGCAGAACTGAAGCTTTCTTT
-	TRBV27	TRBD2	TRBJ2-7	CASSPRGTRYEQYF	TGTGCCAGCAGCCCGCGGGGGACTAGGTACGAGCAGTACTTC
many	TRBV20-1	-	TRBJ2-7	CSASTTYTYEQYF	TGCAGTGCTAGTACTACCTACACCTACGAGCAGTACTTC
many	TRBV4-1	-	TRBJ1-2	CASSQEGPGIIGYGYTF	TGCGCCAGCAGCCAAGAGGGGCCGGGGATTATTGGCTATGGCTACACCTTC
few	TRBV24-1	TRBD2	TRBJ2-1	CATSDGGGWNNEQFF	TGTGCCACCAGTGACGGGGGGGGCTGGAACAATGAGCAGTTCTTC
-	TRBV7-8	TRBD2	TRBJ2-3	CASSKTSGGTADTQYF	TGTGCCAGCAGCAAGACTAGCGGGGGTACAGCAGATACGCAGTATTTT